This T cell receptor beta chain originates from a study of blood T cell repertoires in COVID-19. Background on the study: Researchers got acute and convalescent COVID-19 samples from the United States, Italy and Spain. In each case, the material was cDNA or gDNA derived from T cells, B-cell-depleted T cells, or PBMCs.

The authors' processing: It was from reference gene primer amplification that nucleated cell counts were estimated. Some clones are missing from TCRdb's copy, which holds only in-frame ones; the method was immunoSEQ multiplex PCR. For V, J and clone size, that table is used; D and trimming come from the DNA. The sample holds 15,000 to 20,000 clones; approximately 89% are singletons and the top ten take around 4%. Germline V gene sequence: CDR1 MNHNS, CDR2 SASEGT. V gave up 0 bases and J gave up 2 bases, with 11 bases separating them. The CDR3 consists of 16 residues. The sample comprised peripheral blood. This receptor was obtained from a man aged 55-75 years with active COVID-19. The V gene is TRBV6-1, the J gene TRBJ1-5; weak D call: TRBD1 (5 bases). CDR3 sequence: CASSEARGVGNQPQHF. CDR3 sequence (DNA): TGTGCCAGCAGTGAAGCGCGGGGGGTTGGCAATCAGCCCCAGCATTTT.